These 5 T cell receptor beta chains came from one sample sequenced in a study of blood T cell repertoires in COVID-19. The protocol was immunoSEQ multiplex PCR, while the TCRdb copy is restricted to in-frame clones and leaves out a portion. The data hold more than 65,000 clones, with approximately 78% observed a single time. Sequenced sample: peripheral blood. The receptor set was obtained from a woman over 75 with acute or convalescent COVID-19.

J is TRBJ2-5 and V is TRBV9, with a tentative D call TRBD1 (5 bases). Trimming pared 3 bases from V and 5 bases from J, leaving 14 bases between. CDR1 is SGDLS, CDR2 YYNGEE, per germline. The CDR3 contains 14 residues. The CDR3 is CASSEGPDRETQYF. The CDR3 DNA reads as TGTGCCAGCAGCGAGGGGCCCGACCGGGAGACCCAGTACTTC.

V gene TRBV7-9 combines with J gene TRBJ1-2; TRBD1 is a possible D gene (5 bases). Trimming pared 2 bases from V and 3 bases from J, leaving 22 bases between. The CDR3 contains 18 residues. The germline V gene encodes CDR1 SEHNR and CDR2 FQNEAQ (reference sequence). The CDR3 spells CASSLSRGSNRWDYGYTF. The CDR3 DNA is TGTGCCAGCAGCTTATCTAGGGGTTCTAACAGGTGGGACTATGGCTACACCTTC.

The J gene is TRBJ1-1, the V gene TRBV27; no definite D call. The V end lost 2 bases, the J end lost 2 bases, and 9 bases lay between the germline ends. Germline CDR1 is MNHEY and CDR2 is SMNVEV (reference sequence). The CDR3 covers 14 residues. The CDR3 region is CASSLNRVNTEAFF. As DNA, the CDR3 is TGTGCCAGCAGTTTAAATCGGGTAAACACTGAAGCTTTCTTT.

This chain joins TRBV5-1 and TRBJ2-7, with 9 bases that match TRBD1. The germline V gene encodes CDR1 SGHRS and CDR2 YFSETQ. V was clipped by 4 bases and J by 7 bases; unmatched bases: 12. CDR3 length: 15 amino acids. The CDR3 protein is CASSNRTGAMGEQYF. CDR3 in DNA: TGCGCCAGCAGCAACAGGACAGGGGCCATGGGAGAGCAGTACTTC.

This clone has a handful of counts. This chain's CDR3 is CASSSAGFYNEQFF. In DNA, the CDR3 is TGTGCCAGCAGTTCGGCGGGATTCTACAATGAGCAGTTCTTC. The chain combines TRBV6-5 with TRBJ2-1; tentative D call: TRBD2 (6 bases). The CDR3 is 14 amino acids. Deletions cut 4 bases from V and 3 bases from J, with 10 bases between. Germline V gene data show CDR1 as MNHEY and CDR2 as SVGAGI.